The following is a T cell receptor beta chain sequence with its context. Its antigen is not known. CDR1 is SEHNR, CDR2 FQNEAQ, per germline (reference sequence). The CDR3 spans 18 residues. The V gene end was trimmed by 5 bases and the J gene end by 7 bases; junction bases not matched to a gene: 19. These data come from a study of long-term antiretroviral therapy in people with HIV. Investigators performed immunoSEQ version v3.0 at survey level. Sequencing targeted roughly 35,000-55,000 T-cell genomes per sample. TCRdb keeps only in-frame clones here, not all; method: immunoSEQ multiplex PCR. The sample has about 17,000 clones, 75% to 85% seen once; the top ten hold 8.8%. Study results and caveats: Controls exceeded HIV repertoires in CDR3 length range.

Material: unsorted PBMCs, obtained 0.3 years before starting antiretroviral therapy. J is TRBJ2-1 and V is TRBV7-9; 8 bases map to TRBD2. This clonotype originated in a man aged 45-65 years with HIV. The CDR3 is CASSVPPPPAGVSNEQFF. The CDR3, as DNA: TGTGCCAGCAGCGTTCCACCCCCTCCAGCGGGAGTTTCAAATGAGCAGTTCTTC.